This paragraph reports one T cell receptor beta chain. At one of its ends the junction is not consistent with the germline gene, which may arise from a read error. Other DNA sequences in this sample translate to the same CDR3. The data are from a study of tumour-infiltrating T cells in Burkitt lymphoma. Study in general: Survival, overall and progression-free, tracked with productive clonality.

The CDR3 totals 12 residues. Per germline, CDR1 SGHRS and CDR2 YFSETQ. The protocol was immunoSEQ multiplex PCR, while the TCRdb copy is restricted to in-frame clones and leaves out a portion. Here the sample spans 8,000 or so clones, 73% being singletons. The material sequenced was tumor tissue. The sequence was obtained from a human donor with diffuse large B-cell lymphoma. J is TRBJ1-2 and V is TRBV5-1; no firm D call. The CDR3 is CASSLARIGYTF. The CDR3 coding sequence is TGCGCCAGCAGCTTGGCCAGGATCGGCTACACTTTC.